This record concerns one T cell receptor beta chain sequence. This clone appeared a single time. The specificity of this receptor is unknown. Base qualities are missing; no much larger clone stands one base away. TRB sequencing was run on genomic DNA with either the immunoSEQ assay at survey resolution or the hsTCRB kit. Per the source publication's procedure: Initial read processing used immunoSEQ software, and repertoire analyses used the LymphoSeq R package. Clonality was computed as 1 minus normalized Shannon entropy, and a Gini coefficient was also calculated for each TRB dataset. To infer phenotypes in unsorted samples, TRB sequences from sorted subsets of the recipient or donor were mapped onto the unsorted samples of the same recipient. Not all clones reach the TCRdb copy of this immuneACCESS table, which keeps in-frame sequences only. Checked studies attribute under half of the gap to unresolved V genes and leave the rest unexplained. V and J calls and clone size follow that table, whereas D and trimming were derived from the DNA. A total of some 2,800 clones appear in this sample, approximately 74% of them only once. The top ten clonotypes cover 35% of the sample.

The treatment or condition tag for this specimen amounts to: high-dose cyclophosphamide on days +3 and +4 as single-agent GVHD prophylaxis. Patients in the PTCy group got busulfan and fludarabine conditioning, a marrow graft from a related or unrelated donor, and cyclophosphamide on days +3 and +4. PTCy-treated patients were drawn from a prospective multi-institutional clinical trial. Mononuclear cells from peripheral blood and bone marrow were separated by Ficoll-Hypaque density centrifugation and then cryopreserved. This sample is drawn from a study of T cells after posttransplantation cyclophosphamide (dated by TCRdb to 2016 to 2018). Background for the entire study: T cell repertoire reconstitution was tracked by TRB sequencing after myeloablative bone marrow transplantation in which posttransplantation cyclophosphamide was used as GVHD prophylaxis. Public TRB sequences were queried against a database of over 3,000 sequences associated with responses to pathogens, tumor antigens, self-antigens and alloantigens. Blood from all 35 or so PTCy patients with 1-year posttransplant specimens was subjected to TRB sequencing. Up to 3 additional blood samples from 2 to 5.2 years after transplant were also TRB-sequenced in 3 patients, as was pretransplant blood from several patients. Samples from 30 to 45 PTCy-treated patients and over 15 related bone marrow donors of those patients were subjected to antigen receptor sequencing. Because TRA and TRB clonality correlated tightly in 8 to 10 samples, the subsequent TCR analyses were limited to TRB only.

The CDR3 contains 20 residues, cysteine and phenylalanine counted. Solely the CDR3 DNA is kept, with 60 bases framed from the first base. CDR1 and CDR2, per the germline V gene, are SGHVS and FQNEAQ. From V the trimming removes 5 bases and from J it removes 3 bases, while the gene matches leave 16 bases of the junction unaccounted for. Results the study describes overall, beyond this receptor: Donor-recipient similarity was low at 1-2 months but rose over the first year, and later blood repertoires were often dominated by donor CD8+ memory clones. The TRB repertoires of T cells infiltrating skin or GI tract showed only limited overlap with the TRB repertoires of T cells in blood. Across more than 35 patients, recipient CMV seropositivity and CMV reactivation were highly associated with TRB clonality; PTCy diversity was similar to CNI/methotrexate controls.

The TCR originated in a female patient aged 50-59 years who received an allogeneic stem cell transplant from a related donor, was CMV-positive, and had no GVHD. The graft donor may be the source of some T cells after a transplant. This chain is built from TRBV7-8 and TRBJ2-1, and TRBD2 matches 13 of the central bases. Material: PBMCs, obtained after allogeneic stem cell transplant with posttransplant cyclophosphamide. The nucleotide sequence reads TGTGCCAGCAGCGCACCGGGACTAGCGGGGAGAGGAGGGTTCTACAATGAGCAGTTCTTC. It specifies CASSAPGLAGRGGFYNEQFF. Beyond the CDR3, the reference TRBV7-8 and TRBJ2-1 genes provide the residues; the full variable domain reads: GAGVSQSPRYKVAKRGQDVALRCDPISGHVSLFWYQQALGQGPEFLTYFQNEAQLDKSGLPSDRFFAERPEGSVSTLKIQRTQQEDSAVYLCASSAPGLAGRGGFYNEQFFGPGTRLTVL.